What follows are 32 T cell receptor beta chains derived from one specimen sequenced in a study of T cell changes during pregnancy in multiple sclerosis. Sequencing was performed with immunoSEQ multiplex PCR; in TCRdb, only in-frame clones are kept and a portion is missing. The sample lists around 69,000 clones, 80% to 95% occurring once. The material sequenced was peripheral blood, taken in the third trimester of pregnancy. Receptors originate from a female donor in good health, enrolled as a control in a pregnancy study.

This clone has a single count. The chain couples TRBV6-1 to TRBJ2-4; 9 positions match TRBD1. V gave up 0 bases and J gave up 4 bases; unmatched junction bases: 7. CDR3 length equals 17 residues. The V gene's germline CDR1 is MNHNS and CDR2 SASEGT. The CDR3 DNA sequence: TGTGCCAGCAGTGAAGCAGGGACAGGGAAAGGAAAAAACATTCAGTACTTC. Translation gives CASSEAGTGKGKNIQYF.

As regards this clone: The sample contains more than one DNA sequence encoding this CDR3. The CDR3 DNA is TGTGCCAGCTCACCGCCCGGGACTAGCGGGAGCAATGAGCAGTTCTTC. Protein product: CASSPPGTSGSNEQFF. V and J are TRBV18 and TRBJ2-1; 14 nucleotides align to TRBD2. The germline V gene encodes CDR1 KGHSH and CDR2 LQKENI. The CDR3 runs to 16 residues. V lost 3 bases, J lost 6 bases, and 4 bases stayed unmatched. The full variable domain, rest sourced from reference TRBV18 and TRBJ2-1, is NAGVMQNPRHLVRRRGQEARLRCSPMKGHSHVYWYRQLPEEGLKFMVYLQKENIIDESGMPKERFSAEFPKEGPSILRIQQVVRGDSAAYFCASSPPGTSGSNEQFFGPGTRLTVL.

This chain joins TRBV2 and TRBJ2-1; perhaps TRBD2 as D (6 bases). The CDR3 totals 11 residues. Trimming removed 6 bases from V and 14 bases from J, with 14 bases in between. Germline-derived CDR1 and CDR2 are SNHLY and FYNNEI. The CDR3 DNA reads TGTGCCAGCAGGGTAGCGGAAGATAAGTTCTTC. Protein product: CASRVAEDKFF.

This chain uses TRBV5-6 with TRBJ2-6, with TRBD1 identical over 7 bases. The CDR3 extends over 17 amino acids. V was pared by 0 bases and J by 0 bases, with 3 bases of the junction left unmatched. Per germline, CDR1 SGHDT and CDR2 YYEEEE. This chain's CDR3 is CASSLAQGNSGANVLTF. CDR3 in DNA: TGTGCCAGCAGCTTGGCACAGGGGAACTCTGGGGCCAACGTCCTGACTTTC. The full variable domain, its missing parts supplied by reference TRBV5-6 and TRBJ2-6, is DAGVTQSPTHLIKTRGQQVTLRCSPKSGHDTVSWYQQALGQGPQFIFQYYEEEERQRGNFPDRFSGHQFPNYSSELNVNALLLGDSALYLCASSLAQGNSGANVLTFGAGSRLTVL.

The CDR3, as DNA: TGTGCCAGCAGCCCCTACACTGAAGCTTTCTTT. As protein: CASSPYTEAFF. The chain recombines TRBV7-9 with TRBJ1-1; D unresolved. V dropped 5 bases and J dropped 3 bases, with 4 bases sitting between them. Germline V gene sequence: CDR1 SEHNR, CDR2 FQNEAQ (reference sequence). The CDR3 is 11 amino acids.

V usage is TRBV7-6 and J usage is TRBJ2-3; 9 positions match TRBD1. Germline assignment: CDR1 SGHVS and CDR2 FNYEAQ. V lost 5 bases and J lost 1; bases outside the gene matches: 19. This CDR3 has 20 residues. CDR3 amino acids: CASSVPGTGRIFKGTDTQYF. The CDR3 bases are TGTGCCAGCAGCGTCCCTGGGACAGGGAGAATTTTCAAGGGCACAGATACGCAGTATTTT.

The chain employs TRBV30 and TRBJ2-7; TRBD2 agrees at 12 bases. The CDR3 is 19 residues long. V shed 6 bases, J shed 4 bases, and the junction held 22 bases outside the gene matches. Germline V gives CDR1 GTSNPN, CDR2 SVGIG (reference sequence). CDR3 DNA: TGTGCCTGCGGGGGACTAGCGGGCCACTACCCATCAATGAGATACGAGCAGTACTTC. Translating it yields CACGGLAGHYPSMRYEQYF.

CDR3 nucleotides: TGTGCCACCAGCTTGTATATGGATGCGGGTTCGGGGTATGGCTACACCTTC. It yields the protein CATSLYMDAGSGYGYTF. V usage is TRBV15 and J usage is TRBJ1-2; no definite D call. Trimming took off 5 bases at V and 5 bases at J, with 24 bases between the two ends. The germline V gene encodes CDR1 LNHNV and CDR2 YYDKDF (reference sequence). The CDR3 length is 17 residues.

The chain is built from TRBV5-1 and TRBJ2-1; 11 nucleotides line up with TRBD2. The germline V gene encodes CDR1 SGHRS and CDR2 YFSETQ. The CDR3 is made up of 15 amino acids. Trimming removed 0 bases from V and 7 bases from J; junction bases left unmatched: 3. The CDR3 DNA sequence: TGCGCCAGCAGCTTGGTAGCGGGGGGGGGTAATGAGCAGTTCTTC. This translates into CASSLVAGGGNEQFF.

The chain uses TRBV7-9 and TRBJ2-4; D is possibly TRBD2 (7 bases). The CDR3 is 16 residues long. V was trimmed by 5 bases and J by 0 bases, leaving 14 bases between them. Germline V gene sequence: CDR1 SEHNR, CDR2 FQNEAQ (reference sequence). CDR3 coding DNA: TGTGCCAGCAGCCGAGGGGGGGTGGGAGCCAAAAACATTCAGTACTTC. It specifies CASSRGGVGAKNIQYF.

The gene calls are TRBV30 and TRBJ1-4; no clear D. Germline loops: CDR1 GTSNPN, CDR2 SVGIG (reference sequence). V was cut by 6 bases and J by 5 bases, with 16 bases left in between. This CDR3 region has 14 residues. The chain's CDR3 is CACQSGVGNEKLFF. The DNA for the CDR3 is TGTGCCTGCCAGTCCGGGGTGGGGAATGAAAAACTGTTTTTT.

The chain has TRBV9 and TRBJ2-3, with 8 bases identical to TRBD2. The CDR3 totals 15 residues. J was trimmed by 2 bases and V by 6 bases; bases with no gene match: 8. CDR1 is SGDLS and CDR2 is YYNGEE in the germline V gene. The CDR3 DNA is TGTGCCAGCACTCGGGCTAGCGGGTTCACAGATACGCAGTATTTT. It encodes CASTRASGFTDTQYF.

The chain uses TRBV7-9 and TRBJ2-7; TRBD2 agrees at 9 bases. Germline CDR1 and CDR2: SEHNR and FQNEAQ (reference sequence). J was trimmed by 4 bases and V by 5 bases; bases with no gene match: 9. The length of the CDR3 is 15 residues. This CDR3 reads CASSQLPTSGYEQYF. Written as DNA, the CDR3 is TGTGCCAGCAGCCAGCTCCCGACTAGCGGATACGAGCAGTACTTC.

The rearrangement joins TRBV6-5 to TRBJ2-7, with 9 bases matching TRBD2. Germline V lookup: CDR1 MNHEY, CDR2 SVGAGI. The CDR3 contains 15 residues. V trimming: 8 bases; J trimming: 2 bases; junction bases outside the gene matches: 10. The CDR3 protein is CASSGRERGAYEQYF. CDR3 in DNA: TGTGCCAGCTCTGGGAGGGAGCGGGGGGCCTACGAGCAGTACTTC.

The chain joins TRBV6-1 to TRBJ1-2, with D uncertain. The CDR3 runs 12 residues. The ends were cut back, 4 bases at V and 3 bases at J, with 6 bases in the middle. Per the germline V gene, CDR1 is MNHNS and CDR2 is SASEGT. Here the CDR3 DNA reads TGTGCCAGCAGTGTTGGAGACTATGGCTACACCTTC. Translated, it gives CASSVGDYGYTF.

This chain uses TRBV11-2 with TRBJ2-5; 8 bases are shared with TRBD2. V lost 5 bases to trimming and J lost 5 bases; unmatched junction nucleotides: 13. Per the germline V gene, CDR1 is SGHAT and CDR2 is FQNNGV. The CDR3 consists of 16 residues. The CDR3 reads CASSPSSGSIGETQYF. The CDR3 DNA reads as TGTGCCAGCAGCCCCTCCAGCGGGAGCATTGGGGAGACCCAGTACTTC.

The chain has TRBV27 and TRBJ1-3; TRBD1 matches 7 bases. There are 16 residues in the CDR3. Per germline, CDR1 MNHEY and CDR2 SMNVEV (reference sequence). Unmatched junction bases numbered 7, after V lost 5 bases and J lost 0 bases. Here the CDR3 DNA reads TGTGCCAGCAGTATGACAGGGTCTCTCTCTGGAAACACCATATATTTT. It encodes CASSMTGSLSGNTIYF.

The rearrangement uses TRBV11-2 and TRBJ2-7; tentative D call: TRBD2 (6 bases). The V end was cut by 1 base, the J end by 2 bases, with 15 bases between. The CDR3 extends over 16 amino acids. From germline, CDR1 is SGHAT and CDR2 FQNNGV. The CDR3 is CASSLGGAGRTYEQYF. In nucleotides, the CDR3 is TGTGCCAGCAGCTTAGGCGGGGCAGGGCGGACCTACGAGCAGTACTTC.

The V and J genes are TRBV5-1 and TRBJ2-3, with TRBD2 as a possible D gene (7 bases). V lost 7 bases, J lost 3 bases, and 15 bases lay in between. The CDR3 consists of 14 residues. In germline, CDR1 is SGHRS, CDR2 YFSETQ. CDR3 protein: CASSEGGGTDTQYF. CDR3 coding DNA: TGCGCCAGCTCGGAGGGAGGGGGGACAGATACGCAGTATTTT.

The chain employs TRBV28 and TRBJ2-1, with D possibly being TRBD1 (6 bases). Germline V gives CDR1 MDHEN, CDR2 SYDVKM. V was cut by 5 bases and J by 4 bases, with 18 bases left in between. This CDR3 is built from 16 residues. In nucleotides, the CDR3 is TGTGCCAGCAGTCCTCTTCAGGGGACCCCATACAATGAGCAGTTCTTC. This translates into CASSPLQGTPYNEQFF.

The rearrangement uses TRBV2 and TRBJ2-7, with 7 nucleotides matching TRBD1. CDR3 size: 13 residues. CDR1 is SNHLY and CDR2 is FYNNEI in the germline V gene. The V and J ends lost 8 bases and 1 base, in that order; junction bases with no gene match: 5. The CDR3, as DNA: TGTGCCAGCGAAAAGACAGGGTCCTACGAGCAGTACTTC. It specifies CASEKTGSYEQYF.

This chain connects TRBV18 to TRBJ1-1, with a tentative D call TRBD1 (6 bases). This CDR3 region has 12 residues. Looked up from germline, CDR1 is KGHSH and CDR2 is LQKENI. Trimming removed 4 bases at V and 4 bases at J, with 7 bases between. The CDR3 region is CASSLQGTEAFF. CDR3 in DNA: TGTGCCAGCTCACTACAGGGCACTGAAGCTTTCTTT. Full variable domain (rest looked up from reference TRBV18 and TRBJ1-1): NAGVMQNPRHLVRRRGQEARLRCSPMKGHSHVYWYRQLPEEGLKFMVYLQKENIIDESGMPKERFSAEFPKEGPSILRIQQVVRGDSAAYFCASSLQGTEAFFGQGTRLTVV.

This chain connects TRBV7-2 to TRBJ2-5; TRBD1 might be the D (6 bases). The CDR3 totals 15 residues. The germline V gene has CDR1 SGHTA and CDR2 FQGNSA. V was shortened by 8 bases and J by 1 base, with 17 bases between the two germline ends. This CDR3 is CASGGQNHLQETQYF. As DNA, the CDR3 is TGTGCCAGCGGAGGACAGAATCACCTCCAAGAGACCCAGTACTTC. Full variable domain (outside the CDR3, taken from reference TRBV7-2 and TRBJ2-5): GAGVSQSPSNKVTEKGKDVELRCDPISGHTALYWYRQSLGQGLEFLIYFQGNSAPDKSGLPSDRFSAERTGGSVSTLTIQRTQQEDSAVYLCASGGQNHLQETQYFGPGTRLLVL.

This sequence joins TRBV7-2 and TRBJ2-3; D is possibly TRBD2 (7 bases). Trimming took off 0 bases at V and 3 bases at J, with 10 bases between the two ends. CDR3 length: 15 amino acids. CDR1 SGHTA and CDR2 FQGNSA come from the germline V gene. In DNA, the CDR3 is TGTGCCAGCAGCTTAGCGCGGGGGACAACAGATACGCAGTATTTT. Translating gives CASSLARGTTDTQYF.

The rearrangement uses TRBV30 and TRBJ2-3, with 10 bases matching TRBD2. This CDR3 is built from 18 residues. Germline loops: CDR1 GTSNPN, CDR2 SVGIG (reference sequence). J gave up 3 bases and V 2 bases, and 14 bases lay outside the gene matches. CDR3 DNA: TGTGCCTGGAGTCCCCCTGGGGCCCAGCGGGGGGGAACAGATACGCAGTATTTT. It yields the protein CAWSPPGAQRGGTDTQYF.

CDR3 in DNA: TGTGCCAGCAGCTTCTCGGGGGCCGGGGGGCCGAACACTGAAGCTTTCTTT. It specifies CASSFSGAGGPNTEAFF. J is TRBJ1-1 and V is TRBV7-8; the D gene is possibly TRBD1 (6 bases). V was cut by 3 bases and J by 1 base, with 18 bases left in between. Germline loops: CDR1 SGHVS, CDR2 FQNEAQ. The CDR3 spans 17 residues.

V gene TRBV27 combines with J gene TRBJ2-3, with TRBD2 matching over 11 bases. Trimming cost V 5 bases and J 5 bases; bases outside gene matches: 9. This CDR3 has 16 residues. Germline CDR1 MNHEY, CDR2 SMNVEV (reference sequence). The CDR3 DNA reads as TGTGCCAGCAGTATAACTAGCGGGAGCTGGATAGATACGCAGTATTTT. This codes for CASSITSGSWIDTQYF.

The CDR3 here is CASSSFEAGAQETQYF. The CDR3 coding sequence is TGTGCCAGCAGCTCCTTCGAGGCGGGGGCACAAGAGACCCAGTACTTC. J is TRBJ2-5 and V is TRBV7-6, with D perhaps matching TRBD2 (7 bases). Looked up from germline, CDR1 is SGHVS and CDR2 is FNYEAQ. V dropped 4 bases and J dropped 2 bases, with 17 bases sitting between them. The CDR3 spans 16 residues.

The J gene is TRBJ2-7, the V gene TRBV4-1, with a possible D match to TRBD1 (5 bases). The CDR3 contains 13 residues. From germline, CDR1 is MGHRA and CDR2 YSYEKL. The germline V and J ends were trimmed by 6 bases and 4 bases, with 13 bases remaining between them. The DNA of the CDR3 is TGCGCCAGCAGTCAGCGACAGAATTACGAGCAGTACTTC. Protein product: CASSQRQNYEQYF.

The chain's CDR3 is CASSPGPGYIQYF. DNA of the CDR3: TGTGCCAGCTCACCTGGCCCCGGGTACATTCAGTACTTC. The J gene is TRBJ2-4, the V gene TRBV18; D unclear. The CDR3 extends over 13 amino acids. The V gene's germline CDR1 is KGHSH and CDR2 LQKENI. Trimming removed 3 bases from V and 8 bases from J, with 11 bases in between.

The chain employs TRBV11-2 and TRBJ2-7; 10 nucleotides match TRBD1. The germline CDR1 and CDR2 sequences are SGHAT and FQNNGV. The junction had 10 bases not matched to a gene; V was cut back by 5 bases and J by 0 bases. This CDR3 is 17 amino acids long. The CDR3 reads CASSRRQGANSSYEQYF. The CDR3 bases are TGTGCCAGCAGCCGGAGACAGGGGGCTAACAGCTCCTACGAGCAGTACTTC.

The V gene is TRBV5-1, the J gene TRBJ1-3; TRBD1 might be the D (5 bases). V shed 0 bases and J shed 7 bases, with 8 bases lying between them. Per the germline V gene, CDR1 is SGHRS and CDR2 is YFSETQ. The CDR3 spans 13 residues. CDR3 in DNA: TGCGCCAGCAGCTTGGGGGGCGCGAACACCATATATTTT. Protein sequence: CASSLGGANTIYF.